This T cell receptor beta chain was sequenced during a study of yellow fever vaccine responses in identical twins. Findings of the study overall: Among the twins, the vaccine T cell response reportedly seemed partly convergent and partly personalized.

Each CDR3 protein is one row after TCRdb ran MiXCR on the RT-PCR reads. The sample records 950 to 1,500 distinct CDR3 sequences, around 88% being singletons. Germline V gives CDR1 SEHNR, CDR2 FQNEAQ (reference sequence). Between the trimmed V and J ends, which lost 5 bases and 5 bases, there was a span of 16 bases. This CDR3 is built from 14 residues. In regard to this clonotype: Its antigen is unknown.

The sequence was collected from a woman aged 18-29 years who received the yellow fever vaccine. This sample comprised T cells from blood (PBMCs), unsorted or a sorted subset (not recorded which), obtained before or after yellow fever vaccination (not recorded which). The chain links TRBV7-9 to TRBJ2-7; D might be TRBD2 (5 bases). CDR3 bases: TGTGCCAGCAGCGGAACCCGGGGTTACGACGAGCAGTACTTC. It yields the protein CASSGTRGYDEQYF.